This T cell receptor beta chain appears in the sequencing data of a study of T cell changes during pregnancy in multiple sclerosis. Germline CDR1 reads SGHRS; CDR2 reads YFSETQ. This CDR3 has 14 residues. Points on this clone: Germline is not matched at one junction end, which may reflect a read error. Other nucleotide sequences from this sample produce the same CDR3.

Sequencing used immunoSEQ multiplex PCR; TCRdb keeps in-frame clones, though not all of them. This sample carries 55,000 to 65,000 clones, 90% of them seen once, and the ten largest clones take less than 4%. The origin of this receptor is a female donor in good health, enrolled as a control in a pregnancy study. Specimen: peripheral blood, collected in the first trimester of pregnancy. The rearrangement uses TRBV5-1 and TRBJ1-2, with TRBD1 as a possible D gene (5 bases). CDR3 loop: CASSSSGFTNGYTF. CDR3 in DNA: TGCGCTAGCAGCTCCTCAGGGTTCACAAATGGCTACACCTTC.